This T cell receptor beta chain originates from a study of blood T cell repertoires in COVID-19. Authors' data handling: Amplification of reference gene primers was used by the study to estimate nucleated cell counts. Assay used: immunoSEQ multiplex PCR; TCRdb lists only in-frame clones, some missing. Clone size and V and J calls were adopted from that table, with D and trimming inferred from the DNA. The table has roughly 250,000 clones, around 90% seen once. The germline V and J ends were trimmed by 4 bases and 2 bases, with 9 bases remaining between them. This CDR3 region has 13 residues. The germline V gene encodes CDR1 SGHRS and CDR2 YFSETQ.

This receptor was obtained from a woman between 25 and 40 years old with acute COVID-19. The chain uses TRBV5-1 and TRBJ1-1; TRBD1 is a possible D gene (5 bases). Sequences were obtained from PBMCs or T cells enriched from blood (not recorded which). This chain's CDR3 is CASSPGGNTEAFF. The CDR3 region has the DNA TGCGCCAGCAGCCCCGGGGGTAACACTGAAGCTTTCTTT.